A selection of T cell receptor beta chains follows, all from one sample in a study of cytomegalovirus exposure and HLA in healthy donors. Sequencing used immunoSEQ multiplex PCR; TCRdb keeps in-frame clones, though not all of them. Of 140,000 to 150,000 clones listed, roughly 75% are singletons. Sequenced input: PBMCs. These TCRs come from a female donor in good health and CMV-seronegative. Both conserved end residues are part of each CDR3. A D gene is named only where the DNA matches it firmly. The size entry is marked missing in some rows and otherwise reads once, few, many or a size class.

-,TRBJ2-2,-,TRBV9,CASSDEASGELFF,TGTGCCAGCAGCGATGAGGCGTCCGGGGAGCTGTTTTTT
TRBD2,TRBJ2-7,-,TRBV30,CASSGSSYEQYF,TGTGCCTCAAGCGGGAGCTCCTACGAGCAGTACTTC
-,TRBJ1-2,-,TRBV30,CAWEPGDRLGHTF,TGTGCCTGGGAGCCGGGGGATCGGTTAGGCCACACCTTC
-,TRBJ2-3,few,TRBV5-1,CASSLEGGVTDTQYF,TGCGCCAGCAGCTTGGAAGGAGGGGTAACCGATACGCAGTATTTT
TRBD2,TRBJ2-7,-,TRBV15,CATSKPGLSYEQYF,TGTGCCACCAGCAAACCGGGACTATCCTACGAGCAGTACTTC
TRBD1,TRBJ1-1,-,TRBV6-4,CASSTEQGAGTEAFF,TGTGCCAGCAGTACGGAACAGGGGGCTGGCACTGAAGCTTTCTTT
-,TRBJ1-1,-,TRBV6-6,CASTLQGEAFF,TGTGCCAGCACTCTACAGGGTGAAGCTTTCTTT
-,TRBJ2-2,few,TRBV5-1,CASSLSMGTLTLPGELFF,TGCGCCAGCAGCTTGTCGATGGGCACCCTTACACTGCCCGGGGAGCTGTTTTTT
-,TRBJ2-1,few,TRBV28,CASTGGNQALEQFF,TGTGCCAGCACGGGCGGGAATCAGGCCCTTGAGCAGTTCTTC
TRBD1,TRBJ2-2,-,TRBV5-4,CASSLLRDSGELFF,TGTGCCAGCAGCTTACTCCGGGACAGCGGGGAGCTGTTTTTT
-,TRBJ1-1,-,TRBV28,CATRLGNTEAFF,TGTGCCACTAGGTTGGGGAACACTGAAGCTTTCTTT
-,TRBJ1-2,-,TRBV29-1,CSVVGGTGYTF,TGCAGCGTTGTAGGGGGTACCGGCTACACCTTC
TRBD1,TRBJ1-2,few,TRBV5-8,CASSSGTAYGYTF,TGTGCCAGCAGCTCCGGGACAGCATATGGCTACACCTTC
TRBD1,TRBJ1-6,-,TRBV28,CVSSLFPGRGLGSPLHF,TGTGTCAGCAGTTTATTCCCCGGTAGGGGGCTAGGTTCACCCCTCCACTTT
-,TRBJ1-2,-,TRBV4-3,CASSQERARGQGYTF,TGCGCCAGCAGCCAAGAAAGGGCCAGGGGACAAGGCTACACCTTC
-,TRBJ1-5,-,TRBV4-2,CASSQEGGGGSQPQHF,TGTGCCAGCAGCCAAGAAGGCGGGGGCGGAAGTCAGCCCCAGCATTTT
-,TRBJ2-7,-,TRBV7-8,CASSPDRLVRYEQYF,TGTGCCAGCAGCCCCGACAGGTTGGTTCGTTACGAGCAGTACTTC
-,TRBJ2-3,-,TRBV27,CASSLSRSNTQYF,TGTGCCAGCAGTTTATCCAGATCCAATACGCAGTATTTT
TRBD1,TRBJ1-6,-,TRBV6-5,CASSSTRQGEGSPLHF,TGTGCCAGCAGTTCCACCAGACAGGGCGAGGGGTCACCCCTCCACTTT
-,TRBJ1-2,-,TRBV7-8,CASSRGGPNANYGYTF,TGTGCCAGCAGCCGGGGTGGTCCGAATGCTAACTATGGCTACACCTTC
-,TRBJ1-3,-,TRBV11-2,CASSQALSGNTIYF,TGTGCCAGCAGCCAGGCCCTCTCTGGAAACACCATATATTTT
TRBD2,TRBJ2-5,-,TRBV5-1,CASSSGGWGKETQYF,TGCGCCAGCAGCTCGGGGGGATGGGGAAAGGAGACCCAGTACTTC
TRBD2,TRBJ2-5,-,TRBV29-1,CSVGLAGGPTLSAQYF,TGCAGCGTTGGTTTAGCGGGGGGCCCGACCCTCTCGGCCCAGTACTTC
TRBD2,TRBJ2-3,once,TRBV11-2,CASSLRGGTDTQYF,TGTGCCAGCAGCCTTCGGGGGGGCACAGATACGCAGTATTTT
-,TRBJ1-2,-,TRBV10-3,CAISVQPGYTF,TGTGCCATCAGTGTACAACCGGGCTACACCTTC
TRBD2,TRBJ2-1,-,TRBV6-5,CASSLAGGPHNEQFF,TGTGCCAGCAGTTTAGCGGGGGGGCCCCACAATGAGCAGTTCTTC